A selection of T cell receptor beta chains follows, all from one sample in a study of blood T cell repertoires in COVID-19. Clones were read by immunoSEQ multiplex PCR, and TCRdb kept only the in-frame ones, dropping some. This sample has about 200,000 clones, with approximately 91% found just once. Sequences were obtained from peripheral blood. The source is a woman in her forties with acute or convalescent COVID-19. CDR3s include the opening cysteine and the closing phenylalanine or tryptophan. The D gene is left open where the match is weak. The listing skips clone size in some rows; elsewhere it reads once, few, many or a size class.

TRBJ2-1 TRBV27 TRBD2 NA 15 TGTGCCAGCAGTCAGCGGGGGGACTCCTACAATGAGCAGTTCTTC CASSQRGDSYNEQFF
TRBJ2-3 TRBV5-1 NA NA 14 TGCGCCAGCAGCTTAGACAGCAGCACAGATACGCAGTATTTT CASSLDSSTDTQYF
TRBJ2-3 TRBV24-1 NA NA 16 TGTGCCACCAGTTCCATGGGGGGGACACTACCTTATACGCAGTATTTT CATSSMGGTLPYTQYF
TRBJ1-5 TRBV18 TRBD1 once 17 TGTGCCAGCTCACCGACCGGGACAGGTTGGACCATTCAGCCCCAGCATTTT CASSPTGTGWTIQPQHF
TRBJ1-5 TRBV5-6 TRBD1 NA 16 TGTGCCAGCAGCTTGGAGGGCAGGGGGCGAAATCAGCCCCAGCATTTT CASSLEGRGRNQPQHF
TRBJ1-4 TRBV6-5 NA NA 15 TGTGCCAGCAGTTACCCGGGGGGATACGGAGAAAAACTGTTTTTT CASSYPGGYGEKLFF
TRBJ1-2 TRBV6-5 NA NA 16 TGTGCCAGCAGTTACTCAAGACAGGCTCCCCTGTATGGCTACACCTTC CASSYSRQAPLYGYTF
TRBJ1-2 TRBV19 NA NA 14 TGTGCCAGTAGTATAGAAACAGGCCCCTATGGCTACACCTTC CASSIETGPYGYTF
TRBJ2-1 TRBV5-5 NA NA 15 TGTGCCAGCAGCCGTCGTGACAGCAATTACAATGAGCAGTTCTTC CASSRRDSNYNEQFF
TRBJ1-2 TRBV18 TRBD1 NA 15 TGTGCCAGCTCACCAGGCACAGGGGGCCGCTATGGCTACACCTTC CASSPGTGGRYGYTF
TRBJ2-3 TRBV5-1 TRBD1 NA 14 TGCGCCAGCAGCGCCGGGACAGCCACAGATACGCAGTATTTT CASSAGTATDTQYF
TRBJ2-1 TRBV30 TRBD2 once 14 TGTGCCTGGGGGACTAGCGGGGGAGAGTATGAGCAGTTCTTC CAWGTSGGEYEQFF
TRBJ2-3 TRBV11-2 TRBD1 NA 13 TGTGCCAGCGGACGGGACAGGGATTATACGCAGTATTTT CASGRDRDYTQYF
TRBJ1-5 TRBV27 NA NA 15 TGTGCCAGCAGCTGGGGGGGCCTTAGCAATCAGCCCCAGCATTTT CASSWGGLSNQPQHF
TRBJ2-3 TRBV5-4 TRBD2 NA 16 TGTGCCAGCAGCTTGCCATCTAGCGGGGGGAGAGATACGCAGTATTTT CASSLPSSGGRDTQYF
TRBJ1-2 TRBV24-1 NA NA 15 TGTGCCACCAGTGATTTCGCAGCGATGAACTATGGCTACACCTTC CATSDFAAMNYGYTF
TRBJ2-5 TRBV20-1 NA NA 11 TGCAGTGCTAGCCCTAAAGAGACCCAGTACTTC CSASPKETQYF
TRBJ2-5 TRBV7-9 TRBD1 NA 15 TGTGCCAGCAGCTTCGACAGGGCCGTGCAAGAGACCCAGTACTTC CASSFDRAVQETQYF
TRBJ2-5 TRBV5-1 TRBD2 NA 15 TGCGCCAGCAGCTTGATCACTAGCGGTAAAGAGACCCAGTACTTC CASSLITSGKETQYF
TRBJ1-2 TRBV10-3 NA NA 12 TGTGCCTCTTCGGACACGAATTATGGCTACACCTTC CASSDTNYGYTF
TRBJ1-5 TRBV10-3 NA NA 18 TGTGCCATCAGTGAGTCTCTCGGGGTGGGCAGGAGCAATCAGCCCCAGCATTTT CAISESLGVGRSNQPQHF
TRBJ2-1 TRBV5-1 NA NA 12 TGCGCCAGCAGGACTACAAAGGATGAGCAGTTCTTC CASRTTKDEQFF
TRBJ1-2 TRBV5-1 NA NA 11 TGCGCCAGCGGCGGGGACGGTGGCTACACCTTC CASGGDGGYTF
TRBJ2-3 TRBV7-9 TRBD1 once 15 TGTGCCAGCAGCTACCGACAGGGGGTGACAGATACGCAGTATTTT CASSYRQGVTDTQYF
TRBJ2-1 TRBV3-1/TRBV3-2 NA NA 17 TGTGCCAGCAGCCAAAGAACAGGGACGATAAATTACAATGAGCAGTTCTTC CASSQRTGTINYNEQFF
TRBJ1-1 TRBV12-3/TRBV12-4 NA NA 13 TGTGCCAGCAGTCGCAGGGGAGGGACTGAAGCTTTCTTT CASSRRGGTEAFF
TRBJ2-1 TRBV14 TRBD1 NA 16 TGTGCCAGCAGCCAAGAATGGGACAGGGTATACAATGAGCAGTTCTTC CASSQEWDRVYNEQFF
TRBJ1-2 TRBV5-1 NA NA 16 TGCGCCAGCAGCTTGGCAGCGTTACAGGCCGACTATGGCTACACCTTC CASSLAALQADYGYTF